Listed below are T cell receptor beta chains from one sample, sequenced in a study of CD8+ T cells in alopecia areata. Repertoires were generated with immunoSEQ multiplex PCR, while TCRdb's copy carries only in-frame clones and drops some. The sample has some 190,000 clones, roughly half seen once; the top ten hold roughly a tenth. Sequenced here: CD8+ T cells sorted from blood, sampled around week 54, from a patient treated with tofacitinib. The receptor set was obtained from a human donor with alopecia areata. CDR3s include the opening cysteine and the closing phenylalanine or tryptophan. The D gene is left open where the match is weak. Not all rows give a size; the values are once, few, many and, for expanded clones, a class.

CAIRGQGHQHEQFF	TGTGCCATCAGGGGCCAGGGGCATCAACATGAGCAGTTCTTC	few	TRBV10-3	TRBJ2-1	NA
CSVEDTVGTTSYEQYF	TGCAGCGTTGAAGATACGGTGGGCACCACCTCCTACGAGCAGTACTTC	NA	TRBV29-1	TRBJ2-7	NA
CASSSVREPEQFF	TGTGCCAGCAGCTCAGTGCGCGAGCCCGAGCAGTTCTTC	NA	TRBV13	TRBJ2-1	NA
CASTITSGGITDTQYF	TGTGCCAGCACTATTACTAGCGGGGGAATCACAGATACGCAGTATTTT	NA	TRBV2	TRBJ2-3	TRBD2
CASSLTGGAYEQYF	TGTGCCAGCAGCTTAACAGGGGGCGCCTACGAGCAGTACTTC	NA	TRBV5-6	TRBJ2-7	TRBD1
CSVDEEYNYGYTF	TGCAGCGTTGATGAGGAGTATAACTATGGCTACACCTTC	few	TRBV29-1	TRBJ1-2	NA
CASSLGDRGKYGYTF	TGTGCCAGCAGCTTAGGGGACAGGGGAAAGTATGGCTACACCTTC	NA	TRBV7-8	TRBJ1-2	TRBD1
CASSEAGTFPGTQYF	TGTGCCAGCAGTGAGGCGGGGACTTTCCCAGGGACCCAGTACTTC	NA	TRBV2	TRBJ2-5	NA
CSVEAGSSTDTQYF	TGCAGCGTTGAAGCAGGAAGTAGCACAGATACGCAGTATTTT	NA	TRBV29-1	TRBJ2-3	NA
CASSPNRGFDEQYF	TGTGCCAGCAGCCCAAATCGGGGTTTCGACGAGCAGTACTTC	NA	TRBV9	TRBJ2-7	NA
CASSPPEGFPYEQYF	TGTGCCAGCTCACCACCGGAAGGATTTCCCTACGAGCAGTACTTC	few	TRBV18	TRBJ2-7	NA
CASSFAKGSYEQYF	TGTGCCAGCAGCTTTGCCAAAGGCTCCTACGAGCAGTACTTC	few	TRBV5-4	TRBJ2-7	NA
CASSVGAGGSPLHF	TGTGCCAGCAGCGTAGGGGCAGGGGGGTCACCCCTCCACTTT	NA	TRBV9	TRBJ1-6	TRBD1
CAISAQGQGWTGELFF	TGTGCCATCAGTGCCCAGGGACAGGGGTGGACCGGGGAGCTGTTTTTT	NA	TRBV10-3	TRBJ2-2	TRBD1
CASSLLAGGYGYTF	TGTGCCAGCAGCTTATTGGCGGGGGGCTATGGCTACACCTTC	NA	TRBV7-2	TRBJ1-2	NA
CASSPGQGFSPLHF	TGTGCCAGCAGTCCGGGACAGGGGTTTTCACCCCTCCACTTT	NA	TRBV27	TRBJ1-6	TRBD1
CATSINSGGEQFF	TGTGCCACCAGCATAAATAGCGGGGGGGAGCAGTTCTTC	few	TRBV15	TRBJ2-1	TRBD2
CASSLTPDYWETQYF	TGTGCCAGCAGCTTAACGCCGGACTATTGGGAGACCCAGTACTTC	NA	TRBV7-3	TRBJ2-5	NA
CASSGLGSSYEQYF	TGTGCCAGCAGTGGACTTGGAAGTTCCTACGAGCAGTACTTC	NA	TRBV6-6	TRBJ2-7	NA
CASTTIGGNQPQHF	TGTGCCAGCACTACAATTGGGGGCAATCAGCCCCAGCATTTT	NA	TRBV27	TRBJ1-5	NA
CASRATGGQETQYF	TGTGCCAGCAGGGCTACAGGGGGGCAAGAGACCCAGTACTTC	few	TRBV28	TRBJ2-5	TRBD1
CASSWDIITGELFF	TGCGCCAGCAGCTGGGACATTATCACCGGGGAGCTGTTTTTT	NA	TRBV5-1	TRBJ2-2	NA
CASTLGTLEAFF	TGTGCCAGCACCCTGGGGACACTCGAAGCTTTCTTT	NA	TRBV10-3	TRBJ1-1	NA
CASSPAPDSSTEAFF	TGTGCCAGCAGCCCGGCACCAGACAGCTCCACTGAAGCTTTCTTT	once	TRBV7-8	TRBJ1-1	NA
CASSQDRADRAYGYTF	TGCGCCAGCAGCCAAGACCGTGCCGACAGGGCCTATGGCTACACCTTC	NA	TRBV4-3	TRBJ1-2	TRBD1
CAWSVGRNNEQFF	TGTGCCTGGAGTGTAGGACGCAACAATGAGCAGTTCTTC	few	TRBV30	TRBJ2-1	NA
CASSGEDTQYF	TGCGCCAGCAGCGGTGAAGATACGCAGTATTTT	few	TRBV5-1	TRBJ2-3	NA
CATTEDYEQYF	TGTGCCACGACAGAAGACTACGAGCAGTACTTC	NA	TRBV19	TRBJ2-7	NA
CASSHGTNYEQYF	TGCGCCAGCAGCCACGGGACAAATTACGAGCAGTACTTC	NA	TRBV4-1	TRBJ2-7	NA
CASSEATGGGTEAFF	TGTGCCAGCAGTGAAGCGACAGGGGGCGGGACTGAAGCTTTCTTT	NA	TRBV6-1	TRBJ1-1	TRBD1
CASSQVGRETQYF	TGCGCCAGCAGCCAAGTGGGTCGTGAGACCCAGTACTTC	NA	TRBV4-3	TRBJ2-5	NA
CASSRDGSSYEQYF	TGTGCCAGCAGCCGGGACGGAAGCTCCTACGAGCAGTACTTC	few	TRBV7-9	TRBJ2-7	NA
CASSVGLAGDQYF	TGTGCCAGCAGCGTCGGACTAGCGGGGGACCAGTACTTC	once	TRBV13	TRBJ2-7	TRBD2
CASSESGQGRNEQFF	TGTGCCAGCAGTGAATCCGGACAGGGTAGGAATGAGCAGTTCTTC	NA	TRBV25-1	TRBJ2-1	TRBD1
CASSTQGRNTEAFF	TGTGCCAGCTCAACCCAGGGACGGAACACTGAAGCTTTCTTT	NA	TRBV18	TRBJ1-1	NA